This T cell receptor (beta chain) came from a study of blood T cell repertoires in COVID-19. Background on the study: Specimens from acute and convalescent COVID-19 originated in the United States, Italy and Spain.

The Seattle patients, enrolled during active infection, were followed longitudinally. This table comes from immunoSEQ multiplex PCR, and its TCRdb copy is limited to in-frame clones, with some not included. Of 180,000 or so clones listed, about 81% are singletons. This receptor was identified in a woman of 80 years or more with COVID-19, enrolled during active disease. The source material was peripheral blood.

The CDR3 sequence: CAISESESYNEQFF. The CDR3 DNA follows: TGTGCCATCAGTGAGTCGGAGAGCTACAATGAGCAGTTCTTC. V gene TRBV10-3 combines with J gene TRBJ2-1; D gene ambiguous. Germline V gene sequence: CDR1 ENHRY, CDR2 SYGVKD. Trimming cost V 0 bases and J 3 bases, with 6 bases left between them. This CDR3 region has 14 residues.